A selection of T cell receptor beta chains follows, all from one sample in a study of T cell repertoires in cytomegalovirus infection. TCRdb reanalysed the reads using MiXCR and keeps one entry per CDR3 protein. The table lists 550,000 to 850,000 distinct CDR3 sequences, 33% of them singletons, with 15% to 20% in the top ten. Their cognate antigens are unknown. Specimen: cultured PBMCs, collected from culture after CMV antigen stimulation. These receptors were taken from a human donor in good health (CMV status not recorded). Some clones in this sample may be carry-over from other donors' samples. Both conserved end residues are part of each CDR3. The order of the fields is V gene, D gene, J gene, clone size, CDR3 DNA, CDR3 protein. D genes are given only for firm matches. Rows give clone size only sometimes, using once, few, many, or a class for an expanded clone.

V: TRBV5-1; D: TRBD1; J: TRBJ1-2; size: NA; DNA: TGCGCCAGCAGCGAACGACCGACAGGGGGCACTGGCTACACCTTC; CDR3: CASSERPTGGTGYTF
V: TRBV2; D: NA; J: TRBJ1-1; size: NA; DNA: TGTGCCAGCAGTGAAGCGCAGGATTTTCGCACTGAAGCTTTCTTT; CDR3: CASSEAQDFRTEAFF
V: TRBV6-1; D: NA; J: TRBJ2-1; size: few; DNA: TGTGCCAGCAGTCCAGTTGTACAATTCTCCTACAATGAGCAGTTCTTC; CDR3: CASSPVVQFSYNEQFF
V: TRBV5-1; D: NA; J: TRBJ2-7; size: NA; DNA: TGCGCCAGCGGCCCAGGGGTGGTTGGAGCCTACGAGCAGTACTTC; CDR3: CASGPGVVGAYEQYF
V: TRBV12-3/TRBV12-4; D: TRBD1; J: TRBJ2-7; size: NA; DNA: TGTGCCAGCAGTTCCACAGGGGGCCGCTACGAGCAGTACTTC; CDR3: CASSSTGGRYEQYF
V: TRBV20-1; D: NA; J: TRBJ2-5; size: NA; DNA: TGCAGTGCTAGACCCAACTACCAGGGGGAGACCCAGTACTTC; CDR3: CSARPNYQGETQYF
V: TRBV11-2; D: TRBD2; J: TRBJ2-7; size: NA; DNA: TGTGCCAGCAGCCCTAGTGGAAACGGACTAGGCGAATACGAGCAGTACTTC; CDR3: CASSPSGNGLGEYEQYF
V: TRBV7-8; D: NA; J: TRBJ1-1; size: many; DNA: TGTGCCAGCAGCGCTTACCAGGGGATGAACACTGAAGCTTTCTTT; CDR3: CASSAYQGMNTEAFF
V: TRBV4-2; D: NA; J: TRBJ2-5; size: many; DNA: TGTGCCAGCAGCCAGGACCGAGGGGCGGAGACCCAGTACTTC; CDR3: CASSQDRGAETQYF
V: TRBV20-1; D: NA; J: TRBJ2-3; size: once; DNA: TGCAGTGCTAGCCTGCCCAGTTCTAGCACAGATACGCAGTATTTT; CDR3: CSASLPSSSTDTQYF
V: TRBV11-3; D: NA; J: TRBJ1-5; size: NA; DNA: TGTGCCAGCATGATTCGGCCCCAGCATTTT; CDR3: CASMIRPQHF
V: TRBV6-5; D: TRBD1; J: TRBJ1-2; size: NA; DNA: TGTGCCAGCAGAAGGGACAGGGTTGTGTGGGACTATGGCTACACCTTC; CDR3: CASRRDRVVWDYGYTF
V: TRBV7-9; D: TRBD1; J: TRBJ1-2; size: NA; DNA: TGTGCCAGCAGTCGTCGGGACAGGGGTTCGGCGGAAGGCTACACCTTC; CDR3: CASSRRDRGSAEGYTF
V: TRBV24-1; D: NA; J: TRBJ2-3; size: NA; DNA: TGTGCCACCAAGGCACAGGGTGCCGCAGATACGCAGTATTTT; CDR3: CATKAQGAADTQYF
V: TRBV6-6; D: NA; J: TRBJ2-5; size: few; DNA: TGTGCCAGCATCGGACAGTTAGCGTCCCAAGAGACCCAGTACTTC; CDR3: CASIGQLASQETQYF
V: TRBV20-1; D: NA; J: TRBJ1-3; size: few; DNA: TGCAGTGCTAGGGGCCCCGTTGGAAACACCATATATTTT; CDR3: CSARGPVGNTIYF
V: TRBV27; D: TRBD1; J: TRBJ2-7; size: NA; DNA: TGTGCCAGCACCTCCTCGGGACAGTCCTACGAGCAGTACTTC; CDR3: CASTSSGQSYEQYF
V: TRBV19; D: NA; J: TRBJ2-3; size: NA; DNA: TGTGCCAGTAGTCCGACCCTAATAGGCCTCACAGATACGCAGTATTTT; CDR3: CASSPTLIGLTDTQYF
V: TRBV6-2/TRBV6-3; D: NA; J: TRBJ2-7; size: NA; DNA: TGTGCCAGCCGACACCGTCGACAGGGAGGACGACTCGAGCAGTACTTC; CDR3: CASRHRRQGGRLEQYF
V: TRBV6-6; D: TRBD2; J: TRBJ2-1; size: NA; DNA: TGTGCCAGCAGACCCGGACTAGAGTCTTACGAGCAGTTCTTC; CDR3: CASRPGLESYEQFF
V: TRBV6-1; D: NA; J: TRBJ2-7; size: NA; DNA: TGTGCCAGCAGTACCCGGGGGTTTACAGGGTTGAACTTC; CDR3: CASSTRGFTGLNF
V: TRBV2; D: NA; J: TRBJ1-2; size: NA; DNA: TGTGCCAGCACCAGGGGACCGAGCAGCTATGGCTACACCTTC; CDR3: CASTRGPSSYGYTF
V: TRBV2; D: NA; J: TRBJ2-1; size: NA; DNA: TGTGCCAGCAATTCAGGGCAGGCGAGCTCCTACAATGAGCAGTTCTTC; CDR3: CASNSGQASSYNEQFF
V: TRBV7-2; D: TRBD2; J: TRBJ2-3; size: few; DNA: TGTGCCAGCAGCTTAGCTGAGAGCGGGACTAGCACAGATACGCAGTATTTT; CDR3: CASSLAESGTSTDTQYF
V: TRBV19; D: TRBD1; J: TRBJ2-7; size: NA; DNA: TGTGCCAGCGGGCCAGGGGGCCCCTACGAGCAGTACTTC; CDR3: CASGPGGPYEQYF
V: TRBV9; D: NA; J: TRBJ2-1; size: NA; DNA: TGTGCCAGCAGCGCCGCGGGCGTCTCCTACAATGAGCAGTTCTTC; CDR3: CASSAAGVSYNEQFF
V: TRBV6-2/TRBV6-3; D: NA; J: TRBJ1-2; size: few; DNA: TGTGCCAGCAGTTACTTCGGGACAACTAGTTTCGATGGCTACACCTTC; CDR3: CASSYFGTTSFDGYTF
V: TRBV6-5; D: NA; J: TRBJ2-7; size: few; DNA: TGTGCCAGCAGTCCCCGGGACGGAAACTACGAGCAGTACTTC; CDR3: CASSPRDGNYEQYF
V: TRBV3-1; D: NA; J: TRBJ2-1; size: few; DNA: TGTGCCAGCAGCCAAGAGGTGGGTCAGAGGGTCTACAATGAGCAGTTCTTC; CDR3: CASSQEVGQRVYNEQFF